This T cell receptor (beta chain) was observed in a study of cytomegalovirus exposure and HLA in healthy donors. Study conclusions and caveats: Likely technical artifact: a cluster of highly shared sequence variants. Reported results showed that the classifier diagnosed cytomegalovirus status with high specificity and sensitivity. In most subjects, TCR beta sequences reportedly gave accurate predictions of HLA-A and HLA-B alleles.

The PCR had 60 Vbeta and 13 Jbeta primers. Sequencing used immunoSEQ multiplex PCR; TCRdb keeps in-frame clones, though not all of them. The sample shows around 120,000 clones, about 68% of them seen only once. This clone has a handful of counts. Its matching antigen is unknown. Donors had nominal health at sampling but likely had unrecorded immune exposures. The material sequenced was PBMCs. This sequence was found in a man aged 25-45 years in good health and CMV-seropositive.

DNA of the CDR3: TGTGCCAGCAGCCTGACAGCAACTAATGAAAAACTGTTTTTT. Translated, it gives CASSLTATNEKLFF. V and J are TRBV6-1 and TRBJ1-4, with D tentatively TRBD1 (5 bases). With 6 bases removed from V and 0 bases from J, the gap between germline ends came to 8 bases. Germline-derived CDR1 and CDR2 are MNHNS and SASEGT. The CDR3 contains 14 residues.